Here is one T cell receptor (beta chain) with its context. Its antigen is still unknown. Base quality data are lacking; no much larger clone is found one base away. The CDR3 goes from the cysteine to the phenylalanine over 15 residues. CDR3 DNA is the only sequence kept; it has 45 bases, read in frame from the first base. Sequences KGHSH (CDR1) and LQKENI (CDR2) are obtained from the germline V gene. Trimming removed 0 bases from V and 7 bases from J, leaving 13 bases between the germline ends. Libraries were built with the immunoSEQ multiplex PCR assay. For the multiplex PCR, a mixture combining 60 forward primers for TCR Vbeta segments and 13 reverse primers for TCR Jbeta segments was used. A multiplex PCR assay on genomic DNA amplified the CDR3 region of rearranged TCR beta genes. On the Illumina HiSeq System, the amplified TCR beta libraries were sequenced as 87-base-pair reads. The authors' analysis ran thus. A later analysis counted about 80 million unique TCR beta chains across the approximately 700 repertoires, and some 12 million of these chains were shared by at least two donors. To remove PCR and sequencing errors, raw reads were error-corrected and collapsed into unique sequences using a nearest-neighbor algorithm that merged closely related sequences. To assign V, D and J gene segments, CDR3 sequences were aligned to IMGT reference sequences. For a sequence to be retained, a match of at least six nucleotides to both a V gene segment and a J gene segment was required. Rearrangements were classified as productive when the CDR3 lacked stop codons and remained in frame with V and J, and all other rearrangements were classified as non-productive. CDR3 was defined by IMGT convention, running from the second conserved V-encoded cysteine to the conserved J-encoded phenylalanine. The earlier analysis of 550 to 650 of the donors excluded any sequence lacking an unambiguous match to a single V gene segment. In an earlier analysis of some 590 of the donors, a V segment was called functional when productive rearrangements were above 56.7%, and segregating when the standard deviation between donors exceeded 5%. To diagnose cytomegalovirus status from the catalog of TCR beta chain sequences, a statistical classification framework was built. V and J gene assignment, in a later analysis, came from comparing TCR nucleotide sequences with IMGT/GENE-DB human TR gene sequences. Using the TCRdist pipeline, a later analysis assigned CDR3 sequences along with most-parsimonious VDJ recombination scenarios. In a later analysis, each TCR beta chain was defined by its CDR3 amino acid sequence together with its V-gene family, and reads lacking a unique V-gene family were excluded. A later analysis removed 550 to 700 highly shared, low-generation-probability nucleotide sequences to deal with suspected cross-contamination and a sequencing artifact. A later analysis calculated a clonal expansion index for each public chain from normalized within-repertoire ranks of inferred template counts. A later analysis computed generation probabilities with a VDJ recombination model fitted to out-of-frame rearrangements, and checked the results against IGoR. Hypergeometric tests were used in a later analysis to score TCR-TCR, TCR-HLA and TCR-CMV co-occurrence, with a repertoire-size bias correction applied to the TCR pairs. To estimate false discovery rates, a later analysis permuted the HLA or CMV assignments 20 times. In a later analysis, co-occurring TCRs were grouped using DBSCAN, and TCRdist sequence similarity was added for clustering within HLA-allele-positive subsets. For co-occurrence clustering, repertoires with fewer than 30,000 or more than 120,000 public chains were excluded, along with several repertoires with anomalous nucleotide sharing. TCRdb took this table from immuneACCESS and kept in-frame rearrangements with V and J called. Such tables lack part of the clones; where checked against another copy, unresolved V genes explain under half of the gap, and the rest is unexplained. V, J and clone size are those of that table, while D and trimming were read from the DNA. This sample comprises around 96,000 clones, about three quarters of them detected only once. The ten largest clones capture over 9% of the sample.

In total, roughly 670 healthy bone marrow donors made up the cohort. At the time of sampling, every cohort member was nominally healthy, though immune exposures that went unrecorded were likely present. The donor tested CMV seropositive, placing the donor among the 289 seropositive members of the cohort. A peripheral blood sample was provided by each donor, and peripheral blood mononuclear cells were used for TCR beta sequencing. Genomic DNA was extracted from the blood cell samples with the Qiagen DNeasy Blood Extraction Kit. The data were obtained in a study of cytomegalovirus exposure and HLA in healthy donors (dated by TCRdb to 2015 to 2018). Regarding the research as a whole: An earlier analysis of 587 of the donors reported 276 Gb of sequence data and 117 million unique TCR beta sequences obtained from roughly 180 million T cells. A handful of DR-DQ haplotypes were handled as single units for association and clustering because linkage in the cohort was strong. Every discovery cohort repertoire had been produced on one sequencing platform. Class I and class II HLA loci were covered by the typing at four-digit resolution. To decide whether each TCR beta V gene segment behaved as functional or pseudogenic, an earlier analysis of approximately 600 of the donors relied on high-throughput TCR beta sequencing. Donor age, sex, ethnicity and CMV serostatus were compiled alongside the repertoire data. In a later genetic analysis, genome-wide SNP genotypes for about three fifths of the 666 donors were used, and that subset was treated as a discovery cohort. The later analysis used no new phenotypic data to find candidate immune exposures, relying instead on TCR beta sequences and their occurrence across donors. Using immunosequencing, the study profiled T cell repertoires from fewer than 850 subjects and related those repertoires to cytomegalovirus serostatus. A later analysis re-examined previously published TCR beta repertoires from just over 650 donors and added high-resolution HLA genotyping to investigate patterns of TCR occurrence. Roughly 300 gigabases of sequencing data and 70 million to 100 million unique TCR sequences were included in an early release covering 550 to 650 HLA-typed donors. The study aimed to test whether signatures of past pathogen exposure could be identified by cataloging public T cell receptors. To predict cytomegalovirus infection status, the study brought together high-throughput TCR immunosequencing, statistical association of individual TCRs with disease status, and machine learning. The number of typed donors differed by locus: about 620-640 for A, B, C, DRB1 and DQB1; approximately 530 for DQA1; some 610 for DPA1; and roughly 470 for DPB1. Among the roughly 390 genotyped donors, 75% to 90% belonged to the genetic ancestry cluster associated with self-reported Caucasian donors. Among some 400 genotyped donors of the cohort, an average of approximately 220,000 unique TCR beta nucleotide sequences was sequenced per donor, of which 15% to 20% were non-productive. Along with the approximately 650-subject first cohort, a separate validation cohort of around 120 different subjects was used.

Overall study outcomes, separate from this receptor: In a later analysis, HLA-associated TCR beta chains were found to be more clonally expanded and to have lower generation probabilities than equally common non-associated chains. According to the authors, the approach could potentially be generalized to other disease states and immunological phenotypes. Across donors, most TCR sequences were observed very rarely, whereas some public TCRs were present in many individuals. This cohort had only TCR beta chains sequenced, and the lack of alpha or paired-chain data limited which features could be detected. The presence/absence analyses assumed that sequencing depth was roughly uniform across donors, and that assumption may not be true. CMV serostatus was the only immune exposure information available for the cohort. Compared with the 666-donor mean, donors in an Asian-associated ancestry cluster had fewer N-insertions in productive TCRs, according to a later genetic analysis. A total of around 150 TCR beta chains were listed by the study as associated with cytomegalovirus. A few of the identified cytomegalovirus-associated TCR beta chains were confirmed in vitro to be specific for cytomegalovirus antigens. A further reported finding was that TCR beta sequences accurately predicted the HLA-A and HLA-B alleles for most subjects in the first cohort. In a later analysis, the rate of TCR association differed among HLA loci, with DRB1 alleles having the most associated TCRs and HLA-C alleles having the fewest. Linkage disequilibrium might explain the correlated functional status among segregating V segments, but an unknown experimental factor could not be excluded. Most CMV-associated TCR beta chains appeared to be HLA-restricted in a later analysis, and the HLA associations seemed to be driven largely by CMV exposure. When HLA alleles, especially DR and DQ, strongly co-occurred, TCR associations were difficult to assign to individual alleles. Cytomegalovirus status was reported to be diagnosed by the classifier with high specificity and sensitivity in both the original and validation cohorts. Some IMGT-functional V segments, including TRBV6-2 and TRBV6-3, could not be told apart with the 87-base-pair reads, so those segments were excluded. Because HLA typing was missing for some donors at each locus, association tests included only the typed subset. A later analysis reported that several top co-occurrence clusters appeared linked to parvovirus B19, influenza, CMV and Epstein-Barr virus. A later genetic analysis associated a missense DCLRE1C variant with V-gene and J-gene trimming of TCR beta chains, and an independent cohort replicated the association. A group of highly shared sequence variants was considered likely to be a technical artifact of the sequencing pipeline. Specific HLA alleles were associated with over 15,000 TCR beta sequences at a false discovery rate of 0.05 in a later analysis. In an earlier analysis of 500 to 650 of the donors, most TCR beta V segments appeared in productive rearrangements about 90% or about 30% of the time, broadly matching IMGT annotations. Because counts were too low, seventeen rarely observed V segments, including chromosome 9 orphons, were excluded from the earlier analysis of roughly 580 of the donors.

The V and J segments used are TRBV18 and TRBJ1-5; the D gene is possibly TRBD1, with 5 bases matching. Sequencing was done on a sample of PBMCs. The source is a man aged 25-45 years in good health and CMV-seropositive. The DNA is TGTGCCAGCTCACCACCGGCGGGGACGCACCAGCCCCAGCATTTT. This is translated as CASSPPAGTHQPQHF.